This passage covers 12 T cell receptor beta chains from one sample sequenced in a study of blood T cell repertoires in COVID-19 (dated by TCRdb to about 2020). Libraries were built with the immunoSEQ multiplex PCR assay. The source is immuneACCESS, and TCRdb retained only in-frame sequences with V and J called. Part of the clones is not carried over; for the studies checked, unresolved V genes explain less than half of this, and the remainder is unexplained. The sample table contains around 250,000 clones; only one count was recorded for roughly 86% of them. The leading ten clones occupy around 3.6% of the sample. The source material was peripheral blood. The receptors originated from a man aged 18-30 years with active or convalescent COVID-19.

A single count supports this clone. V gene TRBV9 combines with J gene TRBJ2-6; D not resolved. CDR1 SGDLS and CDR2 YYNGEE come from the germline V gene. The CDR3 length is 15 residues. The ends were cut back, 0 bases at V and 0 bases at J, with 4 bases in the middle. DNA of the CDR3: TGTGCCAGCAGCGTAGCGGGCTCTGGGGCCAACGTCCTGACTTTC. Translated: CASSVAGSGANVLTF.

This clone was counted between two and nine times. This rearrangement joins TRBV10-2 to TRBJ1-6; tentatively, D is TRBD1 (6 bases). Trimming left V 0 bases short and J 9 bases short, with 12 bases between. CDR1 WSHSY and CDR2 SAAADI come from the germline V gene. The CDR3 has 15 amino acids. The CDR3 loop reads CASSESAQGVSPLHF. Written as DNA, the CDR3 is TGCGCCAGCAGTGAGTCTGCACAGGGAGTTTCACCCCTCCACTTT.

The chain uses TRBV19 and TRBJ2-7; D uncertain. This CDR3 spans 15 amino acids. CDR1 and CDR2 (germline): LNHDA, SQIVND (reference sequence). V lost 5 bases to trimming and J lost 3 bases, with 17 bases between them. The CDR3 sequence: CASSASSSVLYEQYF. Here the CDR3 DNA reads TGTGCCAGTAGTGCCTCGTCGAGCGTTCTCTACGAGCAGTACTTC.

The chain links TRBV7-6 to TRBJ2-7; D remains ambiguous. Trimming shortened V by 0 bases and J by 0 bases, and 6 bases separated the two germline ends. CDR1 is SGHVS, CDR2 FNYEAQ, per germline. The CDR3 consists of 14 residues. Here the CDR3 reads CASSLASPSYEQYF. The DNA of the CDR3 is TGTGCCAGCAGCTTAGCTAGCCCCTCCTACGAGCAGTACTTC.

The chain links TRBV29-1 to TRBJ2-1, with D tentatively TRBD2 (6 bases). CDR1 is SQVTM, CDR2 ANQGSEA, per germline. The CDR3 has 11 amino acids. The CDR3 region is CGSGLYNEQFF. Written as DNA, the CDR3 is TGCGGATCGGGACTGTACAATGAGCAGTTCTTC.

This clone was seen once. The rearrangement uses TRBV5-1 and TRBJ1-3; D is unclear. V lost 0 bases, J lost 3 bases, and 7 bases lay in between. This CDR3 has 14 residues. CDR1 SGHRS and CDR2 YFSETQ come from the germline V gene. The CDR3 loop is CASSLGGGGNTIYF. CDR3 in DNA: TGCGCCAGCAGCTTGGGTGGAGGTGGAAACACCATATATTTT.

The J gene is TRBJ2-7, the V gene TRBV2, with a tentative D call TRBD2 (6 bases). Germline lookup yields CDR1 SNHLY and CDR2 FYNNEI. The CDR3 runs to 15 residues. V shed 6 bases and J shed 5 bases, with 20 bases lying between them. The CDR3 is CASSDLHMPGDEQYF. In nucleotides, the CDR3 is TGTGCCAGCAGCGACCTACACATGCCGGGAGACGAGCAGTACTTC.

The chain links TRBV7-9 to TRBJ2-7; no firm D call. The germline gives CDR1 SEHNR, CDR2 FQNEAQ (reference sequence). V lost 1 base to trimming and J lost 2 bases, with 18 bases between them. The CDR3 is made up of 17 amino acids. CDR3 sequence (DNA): TGTGCCAGCAGCTTAGAATATATGACATCGAATCCCTACGAGCAGTACTTC. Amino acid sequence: CASSLEYMTSNPYEQYF.

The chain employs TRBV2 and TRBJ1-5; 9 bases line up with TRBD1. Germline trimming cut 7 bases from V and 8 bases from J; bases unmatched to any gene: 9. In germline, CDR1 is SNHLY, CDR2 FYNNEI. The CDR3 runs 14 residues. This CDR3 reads CASMDTGGVKPQHF. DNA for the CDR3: TGTGCCAGCATGGACACAGGGGGCGTTAAGCCCCAGCATTTT.

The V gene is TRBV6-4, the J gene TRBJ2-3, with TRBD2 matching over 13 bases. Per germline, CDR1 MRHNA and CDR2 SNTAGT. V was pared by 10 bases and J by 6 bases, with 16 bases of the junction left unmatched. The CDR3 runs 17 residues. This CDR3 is CAKGLAGQSKKGDTQYF. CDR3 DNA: TGTGCCAAGGGACTAGCGGGACAAAGCAAGAAGGGGGATACGCAGTATTTT.

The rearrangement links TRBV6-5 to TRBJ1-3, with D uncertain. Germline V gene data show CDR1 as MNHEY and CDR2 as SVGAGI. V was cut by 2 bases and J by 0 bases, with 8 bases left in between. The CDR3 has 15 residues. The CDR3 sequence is CASSYAGSSGNTIYF. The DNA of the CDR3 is TGTGCCAGCAGTTACGCTGGCAGCTCTGGAAACACCATATATTTT.

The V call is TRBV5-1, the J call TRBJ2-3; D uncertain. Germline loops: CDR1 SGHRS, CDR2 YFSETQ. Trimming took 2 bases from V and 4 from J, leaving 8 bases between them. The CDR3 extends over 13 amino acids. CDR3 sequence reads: CASSFLVADTQYF. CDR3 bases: TGCGCCAGCAGCTTTTTAGTGGCAGATACGCAGTATTTT.